The 30 T cell receptor beta chains in this list originate from one sample, sequenced in a study of identical twins. Each CDR3 protein gets one entry after TCRdb re-called the 5' RACE reads with MiXCR. The table has hundreds of thousands of distinct CDR3 sequences, over 8.5% seen once. These sequences were also reported in another study, on yellow fever vaccine responses in identical twins.

Input material: PBMCs. The receptors originated from a woman aged 18-30 years in good health.

The chain combines TRBV6-1 with TRBJ2-2; 8 bases match TRBD1. The CDR3 runs 16 residues. Looked up from germline, CDR1 is MNHNS and CDR2 is SASEGT. V was pared by 6 bases and J by 3 bases, with 9 bases of the junction left unmatched. The CDR3 region is CASSVMGTGYTGELFF. CDR3 DNA sequence: TGTGCCAGCAGCGTTATGGGGACAGGCTACACCGGGGAGCTGTTTTTT.

In its sample, this clonotype was seen a few times. This CDR3 reads CASSLTEELFF. The CDR3 DNA sequence: TGTGCCAGCAGCTTAACCGAAGAACTGTTTTTT. The rearrangement links TRBV3-1 to TRBJ1-4; D ambiguous. Germline-derived CDR1 and CDR2 are LGHDT and YNNKEL (reference sequence). V lost 5 bases, J lost 12 bases, and 10 bases lay in between. The CDR3 is made up of 11 amino acids. Together with reference TRBV3-1 and TRBJ1-4, the CDR3 gives the full variable domain: DTAVSQTPKYLVTQMGNDKSIKCEQNLGHDTMYWYKQDSKKFLKIMFSYNNKELIINETVPNRFSPKSPDKAHLNLHINSLELGDSAVYFCASSLTEELFFGSGTQLSVL.

This clonotype was observed a few times. The rearrangement uses TRBV10-1 and TRBJ2-2, with D perhaps matching TRBD1 (5 bases). The V end lost 4 bases, the J end lost 6 bases, and 12 bases lay between the germline ends. The CDR3 is made up of 14 amino acids. Germline CDR1 and CDR2: WNHNN and SYGVQD (reference sequence). CDR3 region: CASSAGAEAGELFF. The CDR3 bases are TGCGCCAGCAGTGCTGGGGCTGAGGCCGGGGAGCTGTTTTTT.

The sample holds many counts of this clonotype. The genes are TRBV4-3 and TRBJ2-1; D is undetermined. CDR1 and CDR2 (germline): LGHNA, YSLEER. Trimming took 0 bases from V and 0 from J, leaving 12 bases between them. The CDR3 is 17 residues long. CDR3 nucleotides: TGCGCCAGCAGCCAAGATCCGACCCCCAGCTCCTACAATGAGCAGTTCTTC. Translated, it gives CASSQDPTPSSYNEQFF.

The V gene is TRBV12-3 or TRBV12-4, the J gene TRBJ1-5, with 7 bases that match TRBD1. Trimming cost V 0 bases and J 3 bases; bases outside gene matches: 8. This CDR3 region has 17 residues. The DNA for the CDR3 is TGTGCCAGCAGTTTAGCAGTGGGACAGAACTCCAATCAGCCCCAGCATTTT. Protein: CASSLAVGQNSNQPQHF.

This clonotype was counted only a few times. The rearrangement uses TRBV5-4 and TRBJ2-5; TRBD2 agrees at 8 bases. The V segment lost 4 bases and the J segment 5 bases; nucleotides outside the gene matches: 4. This CDR3 contains 13 residues. CDR1 is SGHNT, CDR2 YYREEE, per germline (reference sequence). In DNA, the CDR3 is TGTGCCAGCAGCACGGGGGGGCGGGAGACCCAGTACTTC. Protein sequence: CASSTGGRETQYF.

The chain carries TRBV3-1 and TRBJ2-3; a weak D match, TRBD2 (6 bases). Germline loops: CDR1 LGHDT, CDR2 YNNKEL (reference sequence). Deletions cut 5 bases from V and 2 bases from J, with 14 bases between. The CDR3 is 15 amino acids. CDR3 coding DNA: TGTGCCAGCAGCTACGGAAGGACTACCACAGATACGCAGTATTTT. Encoded protein: CASSYGRTTTDTQYF.

The V gene is TRBV5-1, the J gene TRBJ2-1; the D is unclear. Germline loops: CDR1 SGHRS, CDR2 YFSETQ. The CDR3 consists of 15 residues. The germline V and J ends were trimmed by 6 bases and 0 bases, with 13 bases remaining between them. The CDR3 DNA is TGCGCCAGCACCCCCAATTTGAGCTCCTACAATGAGCAGTTCTTC. Protein: CASTPNLSSYNEQFF.

The gene calls are TRBV11-1 and TRBJ1-1, with D perhaps matching TRBD1 (5 bases). Trimming removed 1 base at V and 1 base at J, with 19 bases between. Germline CDR1 is SGHAT and CDR2 is FQDESV (reference sequence). The CDR3 runs to 18 residues. CDR3 residues: CASSLGARPGRENTEAFF. In DNA form, the CDR3 reads TGTGCCAGCAGCTTAGGCGCCCGCCCGGGACGGGAGAACACTGAAGCTTTCTTT.

In this sample, this clonotype turned up a few times. V and J are TRBV7-9 and TRBJ2-7; possible D gene TRBD1, 6 bases. Germline V gene sequence: CDR1 SEHNR, CDR2 FQNEAQ (reference sequence). V lost 4 bases and J 0 bases, leaving 13 bases between the germline ends. The CDR3 runs 15 residues. CDR3 loop: CASSYRDKSSYEQYF. The CDR3 DNA reads TGTGCCAGCAGCTACCGGGACAAGAGCTCCTACGAGCAGTACTTC. Using reference TRBV7-9 and TRBJ2-7 for the parts outside the CDR3, the full variable domain is DTGVSQNPRHKITKRGQNVTFRCDPISEHNRLYWYRQTLGQGPEFLTYFQNEAQLEKSRLLSDRFSAERPKGSFSTLEIQRTEQGDSAMYLCASSYRDKSSYEQYFGPGTRLTVT.

This chain joins TRBV7-9 and TRBJ2-7; 10 bases line up with TRBD2. The CDR3 is made up of 15 amino acids. Losses at the gene ends were 5 bases for V and 5 bases for J; bases not matched to a gene: 9. Germline loops: CDR1 SEHNR, CDR2 FQNEAQ (reference sequence). This CDR3 reads CASSSTSGIFNEQYF. The CDR3 DNA follows: TGTGCCAGCAGCAGCACTAGCGGGATATTCAACGAGCAGTACTTC. The whole variable domain, filled in from reference TRBV7-9 and TRBJ2-7, reads DTGVSQNPRHKITKRGQNVTFRCDPISEHNRLYWYRQTLGQGPEFLTYFQNEAQLEKSRLLSDRFSAERPKGSFSTLEIQRTEQGDSAMYLCASSSTSGIFNEQYFGPGTRLTVT.

This clonotype was picked up a small number of times. The rearrangement joins TRBV20-1 to TRBJ2-1; TRBD1 agrees at 7 bases. The CDR3 totals 16 residues. With 0 bases clipped from V and 2 bases from J, the junction kept 7 bases outside the gene matches. From germline, CDR1 is DFQATT and CDR2 SNEGSKA (reference sequence). This CDR3 is CSARDNRGPAYNEQFF. CDR3 DNA sequence: TGCAGTGCTAGAGATAATAGGGGGCCGGCCTACAATGAGCAGTTCTTC.

In this sample, this clonotype turned up many times. This sequence joins TRBV3-1 and TRBJ2-4, with a possible D match to TRBD2 (5 bases). Trimming stripped 5 bases from V and 0 bases from J, with 14 bases between. The CDR3 totals 16 residues. The germline V gene has CDR1 LGHDT and CDR2 YNNKEL (reference sequence). CDR3 in DNA: TGTGCCAGCAGCTTAGGTCCCGGACTAGCCAAAAACATTCAGTACTTC. This encodes CASSLGPGLAKNIQYF.

This clonotype was seen a few times. The CDR3: CASRSSGTGSRGNIQYF. CDR3 in DNA: TGCGCCAGCAGGTCTAGCGGGACGGGTTCGAGGGGAAACATTCAGTACTTC. The chain couples TRBV5-1 to TRBJ2-4; TRBD2 agrees at 9 bases. V dropped 5 bases and J dropped 6; count of bases not matched to a gene: 15. CDR3 length: 17 amino acids. CDR1 and CDR2 (germline): SGHRS, YFSETQ.

This clonotype was seen many times. This sequence joins TRBV27 and TRBJ2-7; D is possibly TRBD2 (6 bases). Trimming pared 0 bases from V and 3 bases from J, leaving 12 bases between. CDR1 and CDR2 (germline): MNHEY, SMNVEV (reference sequence). The CDR3 sequence is 15 residues long. CDR3 in amino acids: CASSLSPGTGYEQYF. The CDR3 nucleotides read TGTGCCAGCAGTTTATCCCCCGGGACTGGCTACGAGCAGTACTTC.

This clonotype was counted a few times. This chain connects TRBV6-2 or TRBV6-3 to TRBJ2-1, with 12 bases aligning to TRBD2. The V and J ends lost 2 bases and 2 bases, in that order; junction bases with no gene match: 4. CDR3 length: 17 amino acids. CDR1 is MNHEY, CDR2 SVGEGT, per germline. The CDR3 region has the DNA TGTGCCAGCAGTTACACGGGACTAGCGGGCCCCTACAATGAGCAGTTCTTC. It yields the protein CASSYTGLAGPYNEQFF.

The CDR3 spells CASSPPDRLNEQFF. CDR3 sequence (DNA): TGTGCCAGCAGCCCCCCCGACAGATTGAATGAGCAGTTCTTC. The J gene is TRBJ2-1, the V gene TRBV7-9; D may be TRBD1 (5 bases). Trimming took 5 bases from V and 7 from J, leaving 15 bases between them. Germline V gene sequence: CDR1 SEHNR, CDR2 FQNEAQ (reference sequence). The CDR3 covers 14 residues.

The chain employs TRBV27 and TRBJ2-7; D is possibly TRBD2 (6 bases). This CDR3 comprises 15 residues. The V and J ends lost 5 bases and 6 bases respectively, with 20 bases between them. Germline V gene data show CDR1 as MNHEY and CDR2 as SMNVEV (reference sequence). This CDR3 is CASSPWWMRGGEQYF. The CDR3 coding sequence is TGTGCCAGCAGTCCCTGGTGGATGCGGGGTGGCGAGCAGTACTTC.

The rearrangement uses TRBV6-2 or TRBV6-3 and TRBJ2-5; possibly TRBD2 for D (5 bases). Germline V lookup: CDR1 MNHEY, CDR2 SVGEGT. The V and J ends lost 0 bases and 7 bases respectively, with 15 bases between them. This CDR3 is 15 amino acids long. In nucleotides, the CDR3 is TGTGCCAGCAGTTACTCGGCCCAGGTCGGAGGGACCCAGTACTTC. This translates into CASSYSAQVGGTQYF.

Remarks on this clonotype: The junction departs from the called germline gene at one end, perhaps through a read error. The CDR3 loop is CAISLILPRAVQETQYF. The CDR3 DNA reads TGTGCCATCAGTTTAATCTTGCCTCGGGCCGTCCAAGAGACCCAGTACTTC. The rearrangement uses TRBV2 and TRBJ2-5; D is unclear. The CDR3 has 17 residues. Germline values: CDR1 SNHLY, CDR2 FYNNEI.

This clonotype showed up many times. CDR3 sequence: CASSFYEGTEAFF. The CDR3, as DNA: TGCGCCAGCAGCTTCTACGAAGGAACTGAAGCTTTCTTT. This chain uses TRBV5-1 with TRBJ1-1; D is unresolved. The CDR3 spans 13 residues. V was clipped by 2 bases and J by 5 bases, with 10 bases between them. Germline assignment: CDR1 SGHRS and CDR2 YFSETQ.

The chain carries TRBV12-3 or TRBV12-4 and TRBJ2-6, with D tentatively TRBD1 (6 bases). Deletions cut 3 bases from V and 16 bases from J, with 19 bases between. The CDR3 has 14 residues. DNA of the CDR3: TGTGCCAGCAGTTTTACAGGGAAGTACGCGATACTGACTTTC. Amino acids: CASSFTGKYAILTF.

The genes are TRBV13 and TRBJ2-7, with D perhaps being TRBD1 or TRBD2 (5 bases each). Germline V gives CDR1 PRHDT, CDR2 FYEKMQ (reference sequence). This CDR3 has 13 residues. Trimming cost V 9 bases and J 7 bases, with 19 bases left between them. The CDR3 here is CASSRKPREEQYF. CDR3 sequence (DNA): TGTGCCAGTAGCCGGAAGCCCAGGGAGGAGCAGTACTTC.

The J gene is TRBJ2-5, the V gene TRBV4-3; 8 nucleotides agree with TRBD2. Looked up from germline, CDR1 is LGHNA and CDR2 is YSLEER. The CDR3 spans 14 residues. V shed 0 bases and J 5 bases; nucleotides not matched to a gene: 2. For the CDR3, the DNA is TGCGCCAGCAGCCAAGACCCGGGGGGGGAGACCCAGTACTTC. Protein sequence: CASSQDPGGETQYF.

The chain carries TRBV9 and TRBJ2-6, with 9 bases fitting TRBD1. CDR1 is SGDLS and CDR2 is YYNGEE in the germline V gene. J gave up 4 bases and V 3 bases, and 11 bases lay outside the gene matches. CDR3 length: 18 amino acids. The CDR3 DNA reads as TGTGCCAGCAGCGGCTGGGACAGGGAAGACTCAGGGGCCAACGTCCTGACTTTC. This sequence encodes CASSGWDREDSGANVLTF.

This clonotype was seen at least ten times. This chain uses TRBV6-5 with TRBJ1-1; no clear D gene. The ends were cut back, 0 bases at V and 4 bases at J, with 12 bases in the middle. Germline CDR1 MNHEY, CDR2 SVGAGI. This CDR3 spans 15 amino acids. This chain's CDR3 is CASSYSMGKGTEAFF. The CDR3 region has the DNA TGTGCCAGCAGTTACTCTATGGGGAAGGGCACTGAAGCTTTCTTT.

CDR3 bases: TGCGCCAGCAGCTTCGGACGTCACCTGGGGACAGATACGCAGTATTTT. It encodes CASSFGRHLGTDTQYF. This chain joins TRBV5-1 and TRBJ2-3; D is ambiguous. The CDR3 consists of 16 residues. Germline V gene lookup returns CDR1 SGHRS and CDR2 YFSETQ. V shed 2 bases and J shed 3 bases, with 16 bases lying between them.

This clonotype was seen a few times. The rearrangement uses TRBV6-2 or TRBV6-3 and TRBJ1-5; 7 nucleotides line up with TRBD1. This CDR3 comprises 14 residues. Germline assignment: CDR1 MNHEY and CDR2 SVGEGT. The V segment lost 8 bases and the J segment 1 base; nucleotides outside the gene matches: 5. The CDR3 spells CASSGQISNQPQHF. The CDR3 DNA follows: TGTGCCAGCTCGGGACAGATCAGCAATCAGCCCCAGCATTTT.

The V and J genes are TRBV6-2 or TRBV6-3 and TRBJ2-7; 11 nucleotides line up with TRBD2. CDR1 is MNHEY and CDR2 is SVGEGT in the germline V gene. The CDR3 sequence is 14 residues long. The V and J ends lost 6 bases and 6 bases, in that order; junction bases with no gene match: 7. The CDR3 DNA reads TGTGCCAGCAGCCCCGGGACTAGCGGCCGCGAGCAGTACTTC. Residues: CASSPGTSGREQYF.

This clonotype was seen only a few times. J is TRBJ2-4 and V is TRBV5-1; D is perhaps TRBD1 (6 bases). V lost 3 bases and J lost 8, with 18 bases in between. Germline CDR1 reads SGHRS; CDR2 reads YFSETQ. This CDR3 is built from 15 residues. CDR3 in DNA: TGCGCCAGCAGCTCGACAAGAGACAGGCAGGACATTCAGTACTTC. Amino acid sequence: CASSSTRDRQDIQYF.